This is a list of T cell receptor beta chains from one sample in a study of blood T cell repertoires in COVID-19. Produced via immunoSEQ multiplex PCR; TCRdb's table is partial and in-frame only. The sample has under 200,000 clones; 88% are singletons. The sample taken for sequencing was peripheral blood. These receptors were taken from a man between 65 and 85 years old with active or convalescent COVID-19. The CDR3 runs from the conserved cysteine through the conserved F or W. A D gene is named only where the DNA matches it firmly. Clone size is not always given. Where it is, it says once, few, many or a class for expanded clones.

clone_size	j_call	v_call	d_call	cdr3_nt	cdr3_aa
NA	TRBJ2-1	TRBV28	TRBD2	TGTGCCAGCAGTCTACTAGCGGGGGGAGCCTACAATGAGCAGTTCTTC	CASSLLAGGAYNEQFF
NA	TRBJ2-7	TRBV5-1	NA	TGCGCCAGCAGCGCACAGGGAATATCCTACGAGCAGTACTTC	CASSAQGISYEQYF
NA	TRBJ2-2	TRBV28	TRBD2	TGTGCCAGCAGTTCGGGAGGATACACCGGGGAGCTGTTTTTT	CASSSGGYTGELFF
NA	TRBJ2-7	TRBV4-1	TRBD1	TGCGCCAGCAGCCAAAAACTGACAGGGCCATACTACGAGCAGTACTTC	CASSQKLTGPYYEQYF
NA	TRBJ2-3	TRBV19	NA	TGTGCCAGTAGTTCCGCGGACTACCAACGTCACAATACGCAGTATTTT	CASSSADYQRHNTQYF
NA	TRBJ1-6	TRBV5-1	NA	TGCGCCAGCAGCTTAACGACAGGAAATTCACCCCTCCACTTT	CASSLTTGNSPLHF
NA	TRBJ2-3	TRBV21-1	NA	TGTGCCAGCAGCACCCTTTCGCGGGGTCCCACAGATACGCAGTATTTT	CASSTLSRGPTDTQYF
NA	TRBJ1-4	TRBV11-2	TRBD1	TGTGCCAGCAGCCCCACCGCCCAGACAGGGGGCTTTGGAAAACTGTTTTTT	CASSPTAQTGGFGKLFF
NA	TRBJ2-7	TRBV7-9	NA	TGTGCCAGCAGCTTAGCGGAGGATGGAGGGCCCTACGAGCAGTACTTC	CASSLAEDGGPYEQYF
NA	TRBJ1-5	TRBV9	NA	TGTGCCAGCAGCTCCGCCGGGGGGAATCAGCCCCAGCATTTT	CASSSAGGNQPQHF
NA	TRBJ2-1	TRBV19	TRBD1	TGTGCCAGTACCCCCCAAAGAGGACAGGGTTACAATGAGCAGTTCTTC	CASTPQRGQGYNEQFF
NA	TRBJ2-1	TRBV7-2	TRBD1	TGTGCCAGCAGGGGACAGGGAAACTACAATGAGCAGTTCTTC	CASRGQGNYNEQFF
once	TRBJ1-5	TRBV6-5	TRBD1	TGTGCCAGCTGGTCGGGACAGGGAAGTCAGCCCCAGCATTTT	CASWSGQGSQPQHF
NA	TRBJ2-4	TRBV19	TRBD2	TGTGCCAGTAGTACCTCCGGGACTAGCGGAAACATTCAGTACTTC	CASSTSGTSGNIQYF
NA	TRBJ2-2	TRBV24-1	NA	TGTGCCACCAGTGATTCATCGTCAGGGGCCCTAGGAAAGCTGTTTTTT	CATSDSSSGALGKLFF
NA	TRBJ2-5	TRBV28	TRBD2	TGTGCCAGCCTACGGGGGGGATACCTCCGGGAGACCCAGTACTTC	CASLRGGYLRETQYF
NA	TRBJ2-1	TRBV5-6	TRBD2	TGTGCCAGCAGCTTGGTCCAGGGACTAGCGAATGAGCAGTTCTTC	CASSLVQGLANEQFF
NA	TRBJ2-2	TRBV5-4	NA	TGTGCCAGCAGCTTGGGGGGAGTTAACACCGGGGAGCTGTTTTTT	CASSLGGVNTGELFF
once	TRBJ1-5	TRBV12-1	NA	TGTGCCAGCAGCTTCCCCCGTGGGGAGGAAGCCCTTAGCAATCAGCCCCAGCATTTT	CASSFPRGEEALSNQPQHF
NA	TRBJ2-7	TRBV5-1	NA	TGCGCCAGCAGCCTTACTACCGGGACAATCAGCTCCTACGAGCAGTACTTC	CASSLTTGTISSYEQYF
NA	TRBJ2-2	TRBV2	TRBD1	TGTGCCAGCAGTGAAGCGCTTCAGGGGGCCGGGGAGCTGTTTTTT	CASSEALQGAGELFF
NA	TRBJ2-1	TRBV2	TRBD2	TGTGCCAGCATAGGACTAGCGGTGTACAATGAGCAGTTCTTC	CASIGLAVYNEQFF
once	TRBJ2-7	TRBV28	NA	TGTGCCACCGAAGACACAGGCTACGAGCAGTACTTC	CATEDTGYEQYF
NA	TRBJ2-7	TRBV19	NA	TGTGCCAGTAGTTCCCGGGGGAGGAACGAGCAGTACTTC	CASSSRGRNEQYF
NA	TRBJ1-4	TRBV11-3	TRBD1	TGTGCCAGCAGCTTAGATCCGGGACAGGGTGAAAAACTGTTTTTT	CASSLDPGQGEKLFF
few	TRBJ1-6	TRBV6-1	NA	TGTGCCAGCAGTGAAGATATAGGCGCGGGCTCTCTCCCCCTCCACTTT	CASSEDIGAGSLPLHF
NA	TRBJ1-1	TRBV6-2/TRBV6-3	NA	TGTGCCAGCAGTTACTCGAAAGGGGCCACACACACTGAAGCTTTCTTT	CASSYSKGATHTEAFF
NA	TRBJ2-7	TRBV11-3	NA	TGTGCCAGCAAGTCGAGCTCCTACGAGCAGTACTTC	CASKSSSYEQYF
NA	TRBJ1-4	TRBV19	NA	TGTGCCAGTAGTAGAGCAGGGAAGGGCGGCGAAAAACTGTTTTTT	CASSRAGKGGEKLFF
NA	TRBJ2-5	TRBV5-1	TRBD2	TGCGCCAGCAGCTTGGAGCGGGGGGCTAGGGGAGAGACCCAGTACTTC	CASSLERGARGETQYF
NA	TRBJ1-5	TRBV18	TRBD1	TGTGCCAGCTCACCGGACAGGGTACAGCCCCAGCATTTT	CASSPDRVQPQHF
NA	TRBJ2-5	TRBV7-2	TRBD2	TGTGCCAGCAGACTAGCGGGGCAAGAGACCCAGTACTTC	CASRLAGQETQYF
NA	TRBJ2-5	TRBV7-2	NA	TGTGCCAGCAGCTTAGGGGGCATCCAAGAGACCCAGTACTTC	CASSLGGIQETQYF
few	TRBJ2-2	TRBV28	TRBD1	TGTGCCAGCAGTCTGGGACAGGTGAACACCGGGGAGCTGTTTTTT	CASSLGQVNTGELFF
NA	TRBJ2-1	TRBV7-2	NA	TGTGCCAGCAGCCGGTTTTTAGCGGAAAACAATGAGCAGTTCTTC	CASSRFLAENNEQFF
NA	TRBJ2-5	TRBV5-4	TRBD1	TGTGCCAGCAAGGACAGGGACGAAGAGACCCAGTACTTC	CASKDRDEETQYF
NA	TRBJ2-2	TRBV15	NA	TGTGCCACCAGACCCGGGACACTAAACACCGGGGAGCTGTTTTTT	CATRPGTLNTGELFF
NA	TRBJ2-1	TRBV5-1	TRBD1	TGCGCCAGCTCCTCGACAGGGGGCAATGAGCAGTTCTTC	CASSSTGGNEQFF
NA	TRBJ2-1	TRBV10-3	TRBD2	TGTGCCATCAGTGCCTCTAGCGGGAGGGCCGTGAGCTCCTACAATGAGCAGTTCTTC	CAISASSGRAVSSYNEQFF
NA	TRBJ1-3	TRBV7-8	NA	TGTGCCAGCAGCTTATGGGCGAGCTCTGGAAACACCATATATTTT	CASSLWASSGNTIYF
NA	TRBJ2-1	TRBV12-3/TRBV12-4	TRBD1	TGTGCCAGCAGTTCGTCAGGGGGCCATGAGCAGTTCTTC	CASSSSGGHEQFF
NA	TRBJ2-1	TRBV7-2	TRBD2	TGTGCCAGCAGCTTAGAGGGGACTAGCGGAGCAAATGAGCAGTTCTTC	CASSLEGTSGANEQFF
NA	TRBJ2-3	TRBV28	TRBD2	TGTGCCAGCAGTTTCGGGCTAGCGGGAGGATGGGCAGATACGCAGTATTTT	CASSFGLAGGWADTQYF
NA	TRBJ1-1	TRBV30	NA	TGTGCCTGGAGTGTACGGGAGAGATGGAACACTGAAGCTTTCTTT	CAWSVRERWNTEAFF
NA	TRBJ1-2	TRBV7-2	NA	TGTGCCAGCAGCTTAGCGGAGGGCAAAGGCTACACCTTC	CASSLAEGKGYTF
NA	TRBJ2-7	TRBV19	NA	TGTGCCAGTAGTATATTCCAGGGTGGTCCTGACGAGCAGTACTTC	CASSIFQGGPDEQYF
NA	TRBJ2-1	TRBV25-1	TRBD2	TGTGCCAGCAGCAACGTGGGGGGGGAATACAATGAGCAGTTCTTC	CASSNVGGEYNEQFF
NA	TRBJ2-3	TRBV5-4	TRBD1	TGTGCCAGCAGCGCTTCACAGGGGGGCACAGATACGCAGTATTTT	CASSASQGGTDTQYF
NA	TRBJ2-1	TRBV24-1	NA	TGTGCCACCAGTGCAGGGTACAATGAGCAGTTCTTC	CATSAGYNEQFF